This TCR beta chain was recorded in a study of identical twins. With V trimmed by 0 bases and J by 6 bases, 0 bases remained unmatched. The CDR3 totals 13 residues. Germline-derived CDR1 and CDR2 are MRHNA and SNTAGT. TCRdb itself ran the 5' RACE reads through MiXCR, one entry per CDR3 protein. In the table there are hundreds of thousands of distinct CDR3 sequences, about 8.9% of which are singletons. This clonotype was found many times. The same data also went into a second study, on yellow fever vaccine responses in identical twins. Per that paper: Twins' vaccine T cell response reportedly gave the appearance of partial convergence and partial personalization.

V and J are TRBV6-4 and TRBJ2-3; 7 bases are a match to TRBD1. Sequenced material: memory (CD45RO+) T cells sorted from blood. The TCR sequence derives from a woman between 18 and 30 years old in good health. CDR3 amino acids: CASSDSRGDTQYF. The CDR3 DNA sequence: TGTGCCAGCAGTGACTCCAGGGGGGATACGCAGTATTTT.